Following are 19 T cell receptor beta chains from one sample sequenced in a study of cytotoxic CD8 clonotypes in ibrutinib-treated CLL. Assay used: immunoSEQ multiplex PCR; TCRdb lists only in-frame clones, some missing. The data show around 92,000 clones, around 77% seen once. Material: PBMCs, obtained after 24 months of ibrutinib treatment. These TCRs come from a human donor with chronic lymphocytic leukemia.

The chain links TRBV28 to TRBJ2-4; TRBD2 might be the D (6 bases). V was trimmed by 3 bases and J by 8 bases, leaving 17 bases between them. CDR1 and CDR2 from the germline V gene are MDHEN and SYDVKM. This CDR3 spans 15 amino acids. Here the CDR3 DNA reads TGTGCCAGCAGTTTTCCGAGCGGGCCTTGGTACATTCAGTACTTC. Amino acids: CASSFPSGPWYIQYF.

The CDR3 DNA is TGCGCCAGCAGCCAAGGAACTGGGACAGGGACTGGAAACACCATATATTTT. Its translation: CASSQGTGTGTGNTIYF. V and J are TRBV4-1 and TRBJ1-3; TRBD1 matches at 9 bases. CDR3 length: 17 residues. Per the germline V gene, CDR1 is MGHRA and CDR2 is YSYEKL. The V gene end was trimmed by 1 base and the J gene end by 2 bases; junction bases not matched to a gene: 6.

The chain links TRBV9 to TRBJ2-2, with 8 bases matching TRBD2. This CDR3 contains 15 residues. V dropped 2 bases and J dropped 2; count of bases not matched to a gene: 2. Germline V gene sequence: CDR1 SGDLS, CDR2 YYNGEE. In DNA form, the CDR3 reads TGTGCCAGCAGCGTCGGACTAGCAAACACCGGGGAGCTGTTTTTT. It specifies CASSVGLANTGELFF.

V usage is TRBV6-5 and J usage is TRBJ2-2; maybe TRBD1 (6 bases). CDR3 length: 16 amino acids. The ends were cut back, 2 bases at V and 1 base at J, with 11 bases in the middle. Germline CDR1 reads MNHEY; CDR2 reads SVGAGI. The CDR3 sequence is CASSYPQTGNTGELFF. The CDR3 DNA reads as TGTGCCAGCAGTTACCCTCAGACAGGGAACACCGGGGAGCTGTTTTTT.

The CDR3 coding sequence is TGTGCCAGTAGCACGCCGGGACAGCCCTTGAACACTGAAGCTTTCTTT. Its protein is CASSTPGQPLNTEAFF. This chain links TRBV19 with TRBJ1-1; TRBD1 agrees at 7 bases. V shed 6 bases and J 0 bases; nucleotides not matched to a gene: 10. The CDR3 is 16 amino acids. CDR1 LNHDA and CDR2 SQIVND come from the germline V gene (reference sequence).

The CDR3 sequence is CASSVGRRALQETQYF. The CDR3 region has the DNA TGTGCCAGCAGCGTAGGGCGGCGGGCCTTACAAGAGACCCAGTACTTC. The chain uses TRBV9 and TRBJ2-5, with D possibly being TRBD2 (5 bases). This CDR3 is 16 amino acids long. CDR1 and CDR2 (germline): SGDLS, YYNGEE. Trimming stripped 0 bases from V and 2 bases from J, with 14 bases between.

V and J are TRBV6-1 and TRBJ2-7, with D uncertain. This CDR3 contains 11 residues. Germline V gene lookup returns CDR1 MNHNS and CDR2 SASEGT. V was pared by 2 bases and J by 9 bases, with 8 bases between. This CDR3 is CASSELRWQYF. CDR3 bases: TGTGCCAGCAGTGAATTAAGGTGGCAGTACTTC.

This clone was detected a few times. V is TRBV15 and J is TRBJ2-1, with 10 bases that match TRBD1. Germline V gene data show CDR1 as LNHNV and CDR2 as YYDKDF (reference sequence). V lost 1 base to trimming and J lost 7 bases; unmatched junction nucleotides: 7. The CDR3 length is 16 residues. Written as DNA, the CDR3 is TGTGCCACCAGCAGAGGCGACAGGGGGCACTGGAATGAGCAGTTCTTC. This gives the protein CATSRGDRGHWNEQFF.

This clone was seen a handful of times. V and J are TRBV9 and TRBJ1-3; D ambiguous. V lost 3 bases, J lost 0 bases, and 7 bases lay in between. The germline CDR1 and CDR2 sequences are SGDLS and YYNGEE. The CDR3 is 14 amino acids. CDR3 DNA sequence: TGTGCCAGCAGCGGAGAAGACTCTGGAAACACCATATATTTT. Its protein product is CASSGEDSGNTIYF. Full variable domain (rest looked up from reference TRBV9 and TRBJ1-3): DSGVTQTPKHLITATGQRVTLRCSPRSGDLSVYWYQQSLDQGLQFLIQYYNGEERAKGNILERFSAQQFPDLHSELNLSSLELGDSALYFCASSGEDSGNTIYFGEGSWLTVV.

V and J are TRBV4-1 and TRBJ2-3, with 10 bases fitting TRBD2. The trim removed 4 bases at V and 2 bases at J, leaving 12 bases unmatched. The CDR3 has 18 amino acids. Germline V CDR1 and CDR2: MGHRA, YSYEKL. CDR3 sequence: CASSRISGTSAYTDTQYF. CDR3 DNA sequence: TGCGCCAGCAGCCGTATCTCCGGGACTAGCGCTTACACAGATACGCAGTATTTT.

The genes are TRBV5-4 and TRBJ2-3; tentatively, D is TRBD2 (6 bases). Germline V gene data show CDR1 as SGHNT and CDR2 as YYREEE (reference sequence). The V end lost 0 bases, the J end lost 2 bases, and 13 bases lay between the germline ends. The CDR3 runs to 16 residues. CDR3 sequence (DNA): TGTGCCAGCAGCTTGGTCGGGAGCGGCACCACAGATACGCAGTATTTT. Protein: CASSLVGSGTTDTQYF.

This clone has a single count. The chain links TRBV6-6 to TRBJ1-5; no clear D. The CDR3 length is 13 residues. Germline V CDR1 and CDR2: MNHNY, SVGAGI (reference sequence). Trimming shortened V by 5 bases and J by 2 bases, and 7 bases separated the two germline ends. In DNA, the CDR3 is TGTGCCAGCAGTCCCACGGGCAATCAGCCCCAGCATTTT. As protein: CASSPTGNQPQHF.

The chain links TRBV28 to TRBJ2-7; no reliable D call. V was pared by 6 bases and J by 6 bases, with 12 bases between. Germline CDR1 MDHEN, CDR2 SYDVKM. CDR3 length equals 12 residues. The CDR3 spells CASRDLVSEQYF. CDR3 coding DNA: TGTGCCAGCAGGGACCTCGTGAGCGAGCAGTACTTC. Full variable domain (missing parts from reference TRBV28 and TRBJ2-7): DVKVTQSSRYLVKRTGEKVFLECVQDMDHENMFWYRQDPGLGLRLIYFSYDVKMKEKGDIPEGYSVSREKKERFSLILESASTNQTSMYLCASRDLVSEQYFGPGTRLTVT.

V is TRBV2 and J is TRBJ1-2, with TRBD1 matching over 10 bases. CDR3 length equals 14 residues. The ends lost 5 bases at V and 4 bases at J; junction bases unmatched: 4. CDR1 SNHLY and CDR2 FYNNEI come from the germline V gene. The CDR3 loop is CASSKGQGSYGYTF. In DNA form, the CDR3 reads TGTGCCAGCAGTAAGGGACAGGGGAGCTATGGCTACACCTTC. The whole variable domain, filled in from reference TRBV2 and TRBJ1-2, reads EPEVTQTPSHQVTQMGQEVILRCVPISNHLYFYWYRQILGQKVEFLVSFYNNEISEKSEIFDDQFSVERPDGSNFTLKIRSTKLEDSAMYFCASSKGQGSYGYTFGSGTRLTVV.

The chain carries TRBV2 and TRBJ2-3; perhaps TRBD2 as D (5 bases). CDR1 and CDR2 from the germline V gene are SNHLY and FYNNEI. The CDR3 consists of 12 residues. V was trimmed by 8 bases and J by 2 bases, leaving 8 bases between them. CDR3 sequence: CASLRDTDTQYF. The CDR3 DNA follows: TGTGCCAGCTTGAGGGACACAGATACGCAGTATTTT.

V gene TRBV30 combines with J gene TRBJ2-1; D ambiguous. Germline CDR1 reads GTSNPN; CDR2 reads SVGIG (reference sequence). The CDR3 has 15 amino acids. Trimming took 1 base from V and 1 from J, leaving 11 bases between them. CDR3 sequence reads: CAWSARVRSYNEQFF. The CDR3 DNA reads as TGTGCCTGGAGTGCTCGGGTACGTTCCTACAATGAGCAGTTCTTC.

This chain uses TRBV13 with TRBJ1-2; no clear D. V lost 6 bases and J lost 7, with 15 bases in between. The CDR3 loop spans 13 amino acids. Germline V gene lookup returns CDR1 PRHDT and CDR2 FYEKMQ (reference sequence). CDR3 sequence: CASRPPGDGGYTF. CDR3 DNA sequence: TGTGCCAGCAGGCCCCCCGGGGATGGTGGCTACACCTTC.

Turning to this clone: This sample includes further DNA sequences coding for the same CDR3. The CDR3 sequence is CASSPTEEQFF. The DNA for the CDR3 is TGTGCCAGCTCACCGACGGAGGAGCAGTTCTTC. This chain uses TRBV18 with TRBJ2-1; D is unresolved. CDR1 is KGHSH, CDR2 LQKENI, per germline. The V and J ends lost 3 bases and 10 bases respectively, with 7 bases between them. CDR3 length equals 11 residues. The full variable domain, its missing parts supplied by reference TRBV18 and TRBJ2-1, is NAGVMQNPRHLVRRRGQEARLRCSPMKGHSHVYWYRQLPEEGLKFMVYLQKENIIDESGMPKERFSAEFPKEGPSILRIQQVVRGDSAAYFCASSPTEEQFFGPGTRLTVL.

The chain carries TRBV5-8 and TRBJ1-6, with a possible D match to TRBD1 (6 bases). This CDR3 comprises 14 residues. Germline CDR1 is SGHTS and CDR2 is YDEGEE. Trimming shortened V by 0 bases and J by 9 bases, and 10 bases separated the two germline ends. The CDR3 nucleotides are TGTGCCAGCAGCTTGGATCGGGGGCGTTCACCCCTCCACTTT. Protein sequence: CASSLDRGRSPLHF.